A selection of T cell receptor beta chains follows, all from one sample in a study of T cell changes during pregnancy in multiple sclerosis. Sequencing used immunoSEQ multiplex PCR; TCRdb keeps in-frame clones, though not all of them. The profile shows roughly 80,000 clones, about 88% of them singletons. The sample in question was peripheral blood, obtained before pregnancy. The origin of the receptors is a female donor with multiple sclerosis, enrolled in a pregnancy study. Both conserved end residues are part of each CDR3. Fields, in order: J gene, D gene, clone size, V gene, CDR3 protein, CDR3 DNA. A D gene is named only where the DNA matches it firmly. Size tells how often a clone was seen (once, few, many) or the class of an expanded clone, and some rows leave it out.

TRBJ1-2	TRBD1	once	TRBV28	CASSEGADLLGYTF	TGTGCCAGCAGTGAGGGGGCTGACCTACTCGGCTACACCTTC
TRBJ1-5	-	-	TRBV7-2	CASSLARDQPQHF	TGTGCCAGCAGCTTAGCCCGGGATCAGCCCCAGCATTTT
TRBJ1-5	-	-	TRBV2	CASSDGRAVSQPQHF	TGTGCCAGCAGTGACGGCAGGGCGGTCAGTCAGCCCCAGCATTTT
TRBJ2-5	TRBD1	-	TRBV7-7	CASSSGQGGFPETQYF	TGTGCTAGCAGCTCCGGACAGGGGGGATTCCCAGAGACCCAGTACTTC
TRBJ1-6	-	-	TRBV5-1	CASSLIVAGGNSPLHF	TGCGCCAGCAGCTTGATAGTGGCGGGCGGTAATTCACCCCTCCACTTT
TRBJ2-1	-	-	TRBV7-9	CASSSPFGGGGPRNEQFF	TGTGCCAGCAGCTCCCCCTTTGGGGGCGGGGGCCCGAGGAATGAGCAGTTCTTC
TRBJ2-1	-	-	TRBV6-6	CASSYSHGSRFF	TGTGCCAGCAGTTACTCCCACGGTAGCCGGTTCTTC
TRBJ2-1	-	once	TRBV21-1	CASSTASGGVGSYNEQFF	TGTGCCAGCAGCACGGCTAGCGGGGGCGTGGGGTCCTACAATGAGCAGTTCTTC
TRBJ1-3	TRBD1	-	TRBV6-5	CASSRAPGGGNTIYF	TGTGCCAGCAGTCGCGCACCAGGGGGTGGAAACACCATATATTTT
TRBJ2-7	-	-	TRBV6-1	CASSFYRIQSYEQYF	TGTGCCAGCAGTTTTTATCGAATACAGTCCTACGAGCAGTACTTC
TRBJ1-2	-	-	TRBV7-9	CASSPDLRGKGYTF	TGTGCCAGCAGCCCCGATCTGCGGGGCAAGGGCTACACCTTC
TRBJ1-2	-	-	TRBV6-4	CASSAQTGSYGYTF	TGTGCCAGCAGTGCCCAGACAGGATCCTATGGCTACACCTTC
TRBJ2-3	TRBD2	-	TRBV6-5	CASSYFGGGDTQYF	TGTGCCAGCAGTTATTTCGGGGGGGGAGATACGCAGTATTTT
TRBJ1-1	-	-	TRBV5-1	CASSLDGVRFNTEAFF	TGCGCCAGCAGCTTGGACGGGGTGAGATTTAACACTGAAGCTTTCTTT
TRBJ1-1	-	-	TRBV4-1	CASSPRTSEAFF	TGCGCCAGCAGCCCACGGACATCGGAAGCTTTCTTT
TRBJ2-1	TRBD2	-	TRBV5-1	CASSLGLAGNNEQFF	TGCGCCAGCAGCTTGGGACTAGCGGGGAACAATGAGCAGTTCTTC
TRBJ1-1	-	few	TRBV5-4	CASSLGAELNTEAFF	TGTGCCAGCAGCTTGGGGGCAGAGCTGAACACTGAAGCTTTCTTT
TRBJ2-5	-	-	TRBV4-1	CASSQDRGETQYF	TGCGCCAGCAGCCAAGATCGAGGTGAGACCCAGTACTTC
TRBJ1-1	-	-	TRBV5-1	CASSIWTGAEAFF	TGCGCCAGCAGCATCTGGACGGGGGCTGAAGCTTTCTTT
TRBJ2-1	TRBD1	-	TRBV9	CASSHRGQGAGEQFF	TGTGCCAGCAGCCACCGGGGACAGGGGGCCGGTGAGCAGTTCTTC
TRBJ2-6	-	-	TRBV28	CASCRGSGANVLTF	TGTGCCAGCTGCAGGGGAAGTGGGGCCAACGTCCTGACTTTC
TRBJ2-4	-	-	TRBV2	CASRENIQYF	TGTGCCAGCAGGGAGAACATTCAGTACTTC
TRBJ2-1	TRBD2	once	TRBV5-4	CASNTIAGGDNEQFF	TGTGCCAGCAACACGATAGCGGGGGGAGACAATGAGCAGTTCTTC
TRBJ2-7	-	-	TRBV14	CASSPIGQTGDEQYF	TGTGCCAGCAGCCCCATCGGACAGACCGGGGACGAGCAGTACTTC
TRBJ1-6	TRBD1	-	TRBV9	CASSSGTGAGSPLHF	TGTGCCAGCAGCTCCGGGACAGGGGCAGGTTCACCCCTCCACTTT
TRBJ1-4	-	-	TRBV2	CASTERDGGKLFF	TGTGCCAGCACCGAGAGGGACGGGGGAAAACTGTTTTTT
TRBJ1-6	-	-	TRBV4-1	CASSQSGDNSPLHF	TGCGCCAGCAGCCAATCGGGGGATAATTCACCCCTCCACTTT
TRBJ1-2	TRBD1	once	TRBV27	CASSYAHRGFYGYTF	TGTGCCAGCAGTTATGCCCACAGGGGGTTCTATGGCTACACCTTC
TRBJ2-7	-	-	TRBV6-5	CASSYQSTGDEQYF	TGTGCCAGCAGCTACCAAAGTACAGGTGACGAGCAGTACTTC
TRBJ1-1	-	-	TRBV30	CAWSVNGVTEAFF	TGTGCCTGGAGTGTAAACGGGGTCACTGAAGCTTTCTTT
TRBJ2-5	-	once	TRBV6-6	CASSYDAGNQETQYF	TGTGCCAGCAGTTATGACGCAGGGAACCAAGAGACCCAGTACTTC
TRBJ1-2	TRBD1	-	TRBV27	CASSLGTGDYGYTF	TGTGCCAGCAGTTTGGGGACAGGGGACTATGGCTACACCTTC
TRBJ2-3	TRBD2	-	TRBV5-1	CASSRGTSSTDTQYF	TGCGCCAGCAGCCGGGGGACTAGCAGTACAGATACGCAGTATTTT
TRBJ2-2	-	-	TRBV10-3	CAISRQENTGELFF	TGTGCCATCAGCCGACAGGAGAACACCGGGGAGCTGTTTTTT
TRBJ1-6	TRBD1	-	TRBV30	CAWSRLGTGVSPLHF	TGTGCCTGGAGTAGGTTAGGGACAGGGGTATCACCCCTCCACTTT
TRBJ1-4	-	-	TRBV10-3	CAISEIRSNEKLFF	TGTGCCATCAGTGAGATCAGATCTAATGAAAAACTGTTTTTT
TRBJ1-6	TRBD1	-	TRBV27	CASTLTGVNSPLHF	TGTGCCAGCACCCTGACAGGGGTCAATTCACCCCTCCACTTT
TRBJ1-1	-	-	TRBV6-6	CASSYGQGGAFF	TGTGCCAGCAGTTACGGGCAGGGTGGAGCTTTCTTT
TRBJ1-2	TRBD1	-	TRBV18	CASSPGTDSNYGYTF	TGTGCCAGCTCACCCGGGACAGACTCTAACTATGGCTACACCTTC
TRBJ1-1	-	-	TRBV19	CASSIGRGWDTEAFF	TGTGCCAGTAGTATAGGGAGGGGCTGGGACACTGAAGCTTTCTTT
TRBJ1-3	-	-	TRBV4-1	CASSQDAGRSGNTIYF	TGCGCCAGCAGCCAAGATGCGGGCCGCTCTGGAAACACCATATATTTT